These T cell receptor beta chains were read from a single sample in a study of cytomegalovirus exposure and HLA in healthy donors. Sequencing was performed with immunoSEQ multiplex PCR; in TCRdb, only in-frame clones are kept and a portion is missing. The sample carries 30,000 to 50,000 clones, 68% recorded once. Sequenced input: PBMCs. These receptors came from a middle-aged man in good health and CMV-seronegative. CDR3s include the opening cysteine and the closing phenylalanine or tryptophan. A D gene is named only where the DNA matches it firmly. Clone size appears in some rows only: once, few, many, or a class for an expanded clone.

d_gene	len	j_gene	v_gene	abundance	CDR3nt	CDR3aa
-	14	TRBJ1-5	TRBV30	-	TGTGCCTGGAGTTCAGGTGGCGGGAATCAGCCCCAGCATTTT	CAWSSGGGNQPQHF
-	15	TRBJ1-1	TRBV11-1	-	TGTGCCAGCAGCCCCCTGCGGGGGATCGACACTGAAGCTTTCTTT	CASSPLRGIDTEAFF
-	15	TRBJ2-7	TRBV13	-	TGTGCCAGCAGTCGGCGGGGATGGGGGTACTACGAGCAGTACTTC	CASSRRGWGYYEQYF
-	15	TRBJ2-3	TRBV25-1	few	TGTGCCAGCAGTGAGTTAACAGAATCTACAGATACGCAGTATTTT	CASSELTESTDTQYF
TRBD1	17	TRBJ1-1	TRBV6-1	once	TGTGCCAGCAGTGACACATGGACAGGAGGAATGAACACTGAAGCTTTCTTT	CASSDTWTGGMNTEAFF
TRBD2	16	TRBJ2-5	TRBV5-4	-	TGTGCCAGCAGCTCCGGACTAGCGGGGGCAGGAGAGACCCAGTACTTC	CASSSGLAGAGETQYF
-	14	TRBJ2-1	TRBV27	-	TGTGCCAGCAGGGGGGAGGTATCCTACAATGAGCAGTTCTTC	CASRGEVSYNEQFF
-	16	TRBJ1-3	TRBV28	-	TGTGCCAGCCGAACCCGGGGGGTGGTGTCTGGAAACACCATATATTTT	CASRTRGVVSGNTIYF
-	13	TRBJ1-5	TRBV4-2	-	TGTGCCAGCAGCCAAGATCCGTTACAGCCCCAGCATTTT	CASSQDPLQPQHF
TRBD1	16	TRBJ2-6	TRBV29-1	-	TGCAGCGTTGCCGAAGCCGGGACAGGTGGGGCCAACGTCCTGACTTTC	CSVAEAGTGGANVLTF
TRBD1	14	TRBJ1-5	TRBV5-1	-	TGCGCCAGCAGCTTTTCAGGGGGCGGCCAGCCCCAGCATTTT	CASSFSGGGQPQHF
TRBD1	15	TRBJ1-4	TRBV4-1	-	TGCGCCAGCAGCCAAACAGGGGGCCTTAATGAAAAACTGTTTTTT	CASSQTGGLNEKLFF
TRBD1	14	TRBJ2-7	TRBV5-8	-	TGTGCCAGCAGCTTGGACGGGACAGACTACGAGCAGTACTTC	CASSLDGTDYEQYF
TRBD1	13	TRBJ1-2	TRBV7-2	-	TGTGCCAGCGACTCCGGGACAGCTTATGGCTACACCTTC	CASDSGTAYGYTF
-	13	TRBJ2-7	TRBV6-1	-	TGTGCCAGCAATCCGGGACAAACGCGGGAGCAGTACTTC	CASNPGQTREQYF
-	13	TRBJ2-5	TRBV10-3	-	TGTGCCATCAGTCCGGCAGGGGAGGAGACCCAGTACTTC	CAISPAGEETQYF
TRBD1	16	TRBJ2-7	TRBV4-1	few	TGCGCCAGCAGCCAAACCGGGACAGGGAAAATCTACGAGCAGTACTTC	CASSQTGTGKIYEQYF
-	15	TRBJ2-1	TRBV11-3	-	TGTGCCAGCAGCCCGGGTTCGGGGTACTACAATGAGCAGTTCTTC	CASSPGSGYYNEQFF
-	12	TRBJ1-1	TRBV6-5	-	TGTGCCAGCGCTTCCGGTCGAGGGTCGGCTTTCTTT	CASASGRGSAFF
-	20	TRBJ1-5	TRBV19	-	TGTGCCAGTAGTCTCCGTAATTTAGGGGTTTTCTCTTTTGGCAATCAGCCCCAGCATTTT	CASSLRNLGVFSFGNQPQHF
TRBD1	14	TRBJ1-4	TRBV5-1	-	TGCGCCAGCAGCTTTACAGGGGGTGAAGAAAAACTGTTTTTT	CASSFTGGEEKLFF
-	15	TRBJ1-5	TRBV4-1	-	TGCGCCAGCAGCCACGACAGGTATAGCAATCAGCCCCAGCATTTT	CASSHDRYSNQPQHF
-	13	TRBJ2-5	TRBV30	-	TGTGCCTGGGGTTTCGGGGGTGGAGGGACCCAGTACTTC	CAWGFGGGGTQYF
-	13	TRBJ2-7	TRBV5-1	-	TGCGCCAGCAGCTTCGATGGGAGCTACGAGCAGTACTTC	CASSFDGSYEQYF
-	15	TRBJ1-2	TRBV28	-	TGTGCCAGCAGCGCGGCGCAGGGCCAGAGAGGTGGCTACACCTTC	CASSAAQGQRGGYTF
-	16	TRBJ1-2	TRBV5-1	-	TGCGCCAGCAGCCCTCTAACGACAGACACTAACTATGGCTACACCTTC	CASSPLTTDTNYGYTF
-	12	TRBJ2-3	TRBV18	-	TGTGCCAGCTCTACCTACACAGATACGCAGTATTTT	CASSTYTDTQYF
-	13	TRBJ1-2	TRBV6-1	once	TGTGCCAGCAGGACTCCAGGGCTCTATGGCTACACCTTC	CASRTPGLYGYTF
-	14	TRBJ1-2	TRBV5-4	few	TGTGCCAGCAGCTTGCCCGGTCTAGTCTATGGCTACACCTTC	CASSLPGLVYGYTF
-	14	TRBJ1-4	TRBV19	few	TGTGCCAGTAGTATAGGGACTCGGACGGGGAAACTGTTTTTT	CASSIGTRTGKLFF
-	12	TRBJ1-6	TRBV7-6	-	TGTGCCAGCAGCTTACGGGGGGATATCCTCCACTTT	CASSLRGDILHF
TRBD1	13	TRBJ2-7	TRBV11-1	-	TGTGCCAGCAGCTCCCGGGACAGTCTAGATGAGTACTTC	CASSSRDSLDEYF
-	15	TRBJ1-1	TRBV5-1	-	TGCGCCAGCAGCCTACGACAGGACAAGGTCCCTGAAGCTTTCTTT	CASSLRQDKVPEAFF